A selection of T cell receptor beta chains follows, all from one sample in a study of cytomegalovirus exposure and HLA in healthy donors. TCRdb's table, derived via immunoSEQ multiplex PCR, lists solely in-frame clones and lacks some. The sample contains over 100,000 clones, around 87% of which appear only once. Sequencing was done on a sample of PBMCs. The receptors originated from a woman aged 25 to 45 in good health and CMV-seronegative. The CDR3 runs from the conserved cysteine through the conserved F or W. D genes are given only for firm matches. The size entry is marked missing in some rows and otherwise reads once, few, many or a size class.

V gene	clone size	J gene	D gene	CDR3 DNA	CDR3 protein
TRBV18	.	TRBJ2-2	.	TGTGCCAGCTCATCAACAGCTTCGAACACCGGGGAGCTGTTTTTT	CASSSTASNTGELFF
TRBV5-6	.	TRBJ2-5	.	TGTGCCAGCAGCTTCGGACAACGTCAAGAGACCCAGTACTTC	CASSFGQRQETQYF
TRBV7-8	.	TRBJ1-1	TRBD1	TGTGCCAGCAGCGTACAGGGGGGAGGGTGGAAAGCTTTCTTT	CASSVQGGGWKAFF
TRBV28	.	TRBJ1-1	.	TGTGCCAGCAGGCGGGGGCTGAGGAACACTGAAGCTTTCTTT	CASRRGLRNTEAFF
TRBV7-8	.	TRBJ2-7	TRBD1	TGTGCCAGCAGCGAAGTGGACAGGGCCCCCTACGAGCAGTACTTC	CASSEVDRAPYEQYF
TRBV6-5	once	TRBJ2-7	TRBD2	TGTGCCAGCAGGCCCGGCCATAGCGGGAGTCACGAGCAGTACTTC	CASRPGHSGSHEQYF
TRBV4-1	.	TRBJ1-2	TRBD1	TGCGCTACTGGACAGGGCCCCTATGGCTACACCTTC	CATGQGPYGYTF
TRBV15	.	TRBJ2-1	TRBD2	TGTGCCACCAGCAGGCGGACTAGGTACAATGAGCAGTTCTTC	CATSRRTRYNEQFF
TRBV2	.	TRBJ2-7	.	TGTGCCAGCATGTGGTCGGGACACAAATACGAGCAGTACTTC	CASMWSGHKYEQYF
TRBV28	.	TRBJ1-5	.	TGTGCCAGCAGTTTATTACAGACAAATCAGCCCCAGCATTTT	CASSLLQTNQPQHF
TRBV30	.	TRBJ2-4	.	TGTGCCTGGAGTCGAGGAGCGGCTCTAGCCAAAAACATTCAGTACTTC	CAWSRGAALAKNIQYF
TRBV18	.	TRBJ2-6	.	TGTGCCAGCTCACCAAGACAGGTGTATACTGTAGGGGCCAACGTCCTGACTTTC	CASSPRQVYTVGANVLTF
TRBV5-1	.	TRBJ2-3	TRBD2	TGCGCCAGCAGCCTGGGAGCGGGAAATACGCAGTATTTT	CASSLGAGNTQYF